This section outlines one TCR beta chain sequence together with its context. The antigen is unknown. The ends were cut back, 4 bases at V and 5 bases at J, with 13 bases in the middle. This CDR3 region has 14 residues. Germline CDR1 reads SGDLS; CDR2 reads YYNGEE. The authors ran a second PCR of 7 to 11 cycles using a sample-barcoded 5' primer and a J-beta primer mix. CDR3-containing paired-end reads numbered at least 2.5 million in each sample. TCRdb re-analysed the 5' RACE reads in MiXCR, keeping a single row per CDR3 protein. Of 1.5 million to 2 million distinct CDR3 sequences listed, about 35% are singletons. The data derive from a study of blood T cells in healthy people across ages. Study observations and caveats: Naive CD4+ cell counts and diversity both ran higher in long-lived than in aged donors.

V usage is TRBV9 and J usage is TRBJ2-1, with a tentative D call TRBD2 (6 bases). The sequence derives from a woman aged 30 to 39 in good health. The sample was blood. CDR3 amino acids: CASSIGTEDNEQFF. The DNA for the CDR3 is TGTGCCAGCAGCATCGGGACTGAGGACAATGAGCAGTTCTTC.